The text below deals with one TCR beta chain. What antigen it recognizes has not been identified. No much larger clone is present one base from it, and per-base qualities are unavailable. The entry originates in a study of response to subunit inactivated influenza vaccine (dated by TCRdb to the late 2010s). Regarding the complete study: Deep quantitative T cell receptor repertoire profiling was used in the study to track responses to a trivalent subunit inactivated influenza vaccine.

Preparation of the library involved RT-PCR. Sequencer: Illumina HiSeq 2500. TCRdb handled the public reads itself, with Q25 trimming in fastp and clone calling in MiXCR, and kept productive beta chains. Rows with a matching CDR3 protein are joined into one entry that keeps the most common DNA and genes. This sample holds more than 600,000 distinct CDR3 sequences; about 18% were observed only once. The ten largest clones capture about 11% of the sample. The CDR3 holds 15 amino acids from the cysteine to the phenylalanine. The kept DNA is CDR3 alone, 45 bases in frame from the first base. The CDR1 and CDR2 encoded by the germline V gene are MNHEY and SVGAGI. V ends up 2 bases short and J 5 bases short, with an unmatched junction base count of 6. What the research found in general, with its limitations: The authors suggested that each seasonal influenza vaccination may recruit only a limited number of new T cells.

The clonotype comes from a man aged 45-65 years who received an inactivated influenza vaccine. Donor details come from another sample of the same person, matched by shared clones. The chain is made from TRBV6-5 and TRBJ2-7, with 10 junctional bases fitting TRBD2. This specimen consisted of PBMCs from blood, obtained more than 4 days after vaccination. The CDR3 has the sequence CASSYTGLAEDEQYF. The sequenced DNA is TGTGCCAGCAGTTACACTGGACTAGCGGAGGACGAGCAGTACTTC.